Below, 8 T cell receptor beta chains from the same sample are listed, as sequenced in a study of control samples from healthy donors and cancer patients. Repertoires were generated with immunoSEQ multiplex PCR, while TCRdb's copy carries only in-frame clones and drops some. Counted here are roughly 170,000 clones, 85% to 95% occurring once; the ten biggest clones make up roughly 4.3%. Material: blood. All receptors come from a woman aged 55-75 years in good health.

The chain combines TRBV5-1 with TRBJ1-4; no clear D gene. CDR3 length: 13 residues. Germline-derived CDR1 and CDR2 are SGHRS and YFSETQ. V was clipped by 3 bases and J by 7 bases, with 10 bases between them. CDR3 amino acids: CASSWSPSEKLFF. CDR3 bases: TGCGCCAGCAGCTGGTCCCCCAGTGAAAAACTGTTTTTT.

The rearrangement links TRBV18 to TRBJ2-2; D perhaps matches TRBD1 (6 bases). V was shortened by 4 bases and J by 1 base, with 7 bases between the two germline ends. The CDR3 totals 14 residues. The germline gives CDR1 KGHSH, CDR2 LQKENI. The CDR3 spells CASSQDRNTGELFF. The CDR3 bases are TGTGCCAGCTCACAGGACAGGAACACCGGGGAGCTGTTTTTT. Combining the CDR3 with reference TRBV18 and TRBJ2-2 gives the whole variable domain NAGVMQNPRHLVRRRGQEARLRCSPMKGHSHVYWYRQLPEEGLKFMVYLQKENIIDESGMPKERFSAEFPKEGPSILRIQQVVRGDSAAYFCASSQDRNTGELFFGEGSRLTVL.

This chain links TRBV11-3 with TRBJ1-1, with TRBD1 matching 7 bases. This CDR3 is 12 amino acids long. CDR1 is SGHNT and CDR2 is YENEEA in the germline V gene. The junction had 3 bases not matched to a gene; V was cut back by 5 bases and J by 6 bases. CDR3 residues: CASSATGAEAFF. The CDR3 DNA reads as TGTGCCAGCAGCGCAACAGGGGCTGAAGCTTTCTTT.

The rearrangement joins TRBV6-5 to TRBJ2-3; 11 nucleotides align to TRBD2. The CDR3 extends over 16 amino acids. The germline CDR1 and CDR2 sequences are MNHEY and SVGAGI. With V trimmed by 0 bases and J by 5 bases, 4 bases remained unmatched. CDR3 protein: CASSYSASGGQDTQYF. CDR3 DNA sequence: TGTGCCAGCAGTTACTCAGCTAGCGGGGGGCAAGATACGCAGTATTTT.

This clone turned up a few times. The chain is built from TRBV7-9 and TRBJ2-7, with a possible D match to TRBD2 (6 bases). The CDR3 runs 15 residues. V was trimmed by 0 bases and J by 0 bases, leaving 9 bases between them. The germline V gene encodes CDR1 SEHNR and CDR2 FQNEAQ (reference sequence). The DNA of the CDR3 is TGTGCCAGCAGCTTAGCGGGGGGATTCTCCTACGAGCAGTACTTC. Protein sequence: CASSLAGGFSYEQYF.

In DNA, the CDR3 is TGTGCCAGCAGTTTCGACGGGATCTACAATGAGCAGTTCTTC. This sequence encodes CASSFDGIYNEQFF. This chain joins TRBV7-9 and TRBJ2-1; D possibly corresponds to TRBD2 (5 bases). The germline gives CDR1 SEHNR, CDR2 FQNEAQ (reference sequence). The CDR3 totals 14 residues. V lost 6 bases and J 3 bases, leaving 12 bases between the germline ends.

V is TRBV7-2 and J is TRBJ2-3; TRBD2 matches 9 bases. The CDR3 spans 14 residues. CDR1 is SGHTA and CDR2 is FQGNSA in the germline V gene. V dropped 5 bases and J dropped 8; count of bases not matched to a gene: 8. CDR3 region: CASSPRGGGVTQYF. CDR3 sequence (DNA): TGTGCCAGCAGCCCGCGGGGGGGTGGTGTTACGCAGTATTTT.

The J gene is TRBJ2-3, the V gene TRBV7-3, with 8 bases identical to TRBD2. The germline V gene encodes CDR1 SGHTA and CDR2 FQGTGA. Trimming took 5 bases from V and 1 from J; bases not matched to a gene: 5. This CDR3 has 15 amino acids. For the CDR3, the DNA is TGTGCCAGCAGCCGAAAAGCGGGGGGCACAGATACGCAGTATTTT. Its translation is CASSRKAGGTDTQYF.